The present TCR beta chain was sequenced within a study of CXCR3-negative and CXCR3-positive naive CD8 T cells (dated by TCRdb to the late 2010s). Background for the entire study: About 135 million TRB reads were obtained in total, roughly 1.5 +/- 0.3 million reads per library. The diversity and physicochemical repertoire analyses included more than ten donors pooled from two independent experiments. Naive subsets from 5 or 6 donors and memory cells from 3 donors were included in the TRBV-TRBJ cluster analysis. What the research found in general, with its limitations: Freshly isolated PBMCs were used for most assays because CXCR3 expression went down partially after cryopreservation. Because surface CD5, which is linked to self-reactivity in mice, was comparable between the naive subsets, TCR interaction strength was also inferred from the physicochemical properties of TRB CDR3s. TRBV-TRBJ usage was similar between naive CXCR3-negative and CXCR3-positive cells from the same donor, while memory cells showed distinct patterns. Compared with CXCR3-negative naive cells, CXCR3-positive naive cells had TRB CDR3s with higher hydrophobicity (lower Kidera factor 4), lower energy, and higher strength and volume indices. Repertoire diversity was comparably high in both naive subsets but much lower in memory CD8+ T cells.

Sequencing took place on a NextSeq 550. The Human TCR Profiling Kit (MiLaboratory) was used to make UMI-labeled 5' RACE TRB cDNA libraries. The full amount of extracted RNA was used for cDNA synthesis, and the full amount of resulting cDNA was used for PCR amplification. The libraries were made side by side, with each library going through the same number of PCR cycles. The authors' analysis ran thus. MIGEC and MiXCR extracted about 57,000 +/- 9,900 unique UMI-labeled TRB cDNA molecules per library, requiring at least two reads per UMI. Each library averaged roughly 36,000 +/- 9,600 functional in-frame TRB CDR3 nucleotide clonotypes without stop codons. After each sample was downsampled to 5000 UMI-labeled TRB molecules, VDJtools was used to calculate diversity metrics such as normalized Shannon-Wiener and Chao1. Clonotype-size-weighted physicochemical properties of the central five CDR3 residues (interaction energy, strength, volume and Kidera factor 4) were computed in VDJtools. TCRdb reanalyzed the reads, keeping one entry per CDR3 protein sequence and omitting DNA. The V and J calls were not made by the authors but by TCRdb's processing. For this sample, the table gives over 95,000 distinct CDR3 sequences. The ten largest clones add up to around 0.38% of the sample.

Per the germline V gene, MDHEN is the CDR1 and SYDVKM is the CDR2. The CDR3 sequence holds 15 residues, the cysteine and phenylalanine included. No DNA is recorded. Comment on this clonotype: Its antigen is currently not known.

For every CD8+ T cell subset, approximately 300,000 cells were flow-sorted straight into RLT lysis buffer, and each subset was sorted in triplicate. To exclude memory contaminants, naive CD8+ T cells were stringently defined as CD45RO-CCR7+CD27+CD95-. Using standard density gradient centrifugation, peripheral blood mononuclear cells were isolated from buffy coats. A FACSAria III was used to flow-sort naive CD8+ T cells into CXCR3-negative and CXCR3-positive populations. Total RNA was extracted from sorted cells with an RNeasy Mini Kit. The chain is encoded by TRBV28 joined to TRBJ2-1; without DNA, the TCRdb call of TRBD2 cannot be checked. The clonotype was recovered from a human donor in good health. Some clones in this sample may be carry-over from other donors' samples. Specimen: naive CXCR3+ CD8+ T cells from blood. The cell subset or site label, as the study defines it: CD45RO-CCR7+CD27+CD95- naive CD8+ T cells expressing CXCR3 (TNR3+). CDR3 reads: CASSLEEGLGGEQFF.